The clone carrying this T cell receptor (beta chain) has more than one count but fewer than ten. The CDR3 sequence is 16 residues long. V was clipped by 3 bases and J by 2 bases; unmatched bases: 6. CDR1 MNHNS and CDR2 SASEGT come from the germline V gene. Full-length variable regions came from constant-region reverse primers plus semi-nested Nested Universal Primer A PCR. MiXCR was run by TCRdb on the 5' RACE reads, yielding one entry per CDR3 protein. The sample comprises tens of thousands of distinct CDR3 sequences, around 25% of which are singletons, and roughly 3.1% rests with the top ten. The specimen sequenced was tumor-infiltrating naive CD4+ T cells sorted from the breast tumor. Documented subset: naive CD4+ T cells, CD4+CD45RA+CD25-. The sequence was obtained from a female donor with breast cancer. The V call is TRBV6-1, the J call TRBJ2-1; 8 bases fit TRBD2. Here the CDR3 reads CASSDPSGGTYNEQFF. The CDR3, as DNA: TGTGCCAGCAGTGACCCGTCGGGAGGGACCTACAATGAGCAGTTCTTC.